This T cell receptor beta chain was recorded in a study of blood T cell repertoires in COVID-19. Background on the study: Sites in the United States, Italy and Spain provided acute and convalescent COVID-19 samples.

J gave up 3 bases and V 7 bases, and 4 bases lay outside the gene matches. This CDR3 has 14 amino acids. The germline gives CDR1 MNHEY, CDR2 SVGAGI. Authors' methods: Amplification of reference gene primers was used by the study to estimate nucleated cell counts. Data came from immunoSEQ multiplex PCR; TCRdb stores just in-frame clones and leaves some out. D and trimming were read from the DNA, whereas the V and J calls and clone size are those reported in that table. The table includes 50,000 to 65,000 clones, 80% to 95% detected once. Sequencing was carried out using peripheral blood. The chain recombines TRBV6-5 with TRBJ1-5; 9 nucleotides agree with TRBD1. The sequence was obtained from a man in his fifties with active COVID-19. CDR3 in amino acids: CASNGDRDNQPQHF. The CDR3 coding sequence is TGTGCCAGCAACGGGGACAGGGACAATCAGCCCCAGCATTTT.